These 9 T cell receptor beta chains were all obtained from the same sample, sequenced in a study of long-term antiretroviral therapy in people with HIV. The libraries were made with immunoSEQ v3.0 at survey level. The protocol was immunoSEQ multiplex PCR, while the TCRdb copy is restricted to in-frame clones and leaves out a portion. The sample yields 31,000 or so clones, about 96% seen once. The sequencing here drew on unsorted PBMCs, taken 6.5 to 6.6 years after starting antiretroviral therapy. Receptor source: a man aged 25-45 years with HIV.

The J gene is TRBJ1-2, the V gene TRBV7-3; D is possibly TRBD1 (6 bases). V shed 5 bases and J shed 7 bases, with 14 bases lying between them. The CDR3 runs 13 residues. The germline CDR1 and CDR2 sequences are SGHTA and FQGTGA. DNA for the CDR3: TGTGCCAGCAGCCCCCACAGGGATGGTGGCTACACCTTC. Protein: CASSPHRDGGYTF.

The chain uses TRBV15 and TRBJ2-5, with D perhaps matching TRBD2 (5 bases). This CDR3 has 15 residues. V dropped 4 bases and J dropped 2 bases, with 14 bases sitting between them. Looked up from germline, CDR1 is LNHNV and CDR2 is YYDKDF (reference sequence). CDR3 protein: CATSIRGSGQETQYF. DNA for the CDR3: TGTGCCACCAGCATCCGAGGGTCCGGACAAGAGACCCAGTACTTC. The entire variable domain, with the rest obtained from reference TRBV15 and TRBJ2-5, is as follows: DAMVIQNPRYQVTQFGKPVTLSCSQTLNHNVMYWYQQKSSQAPKLLFHYYDKDFNNEADTPDNFQSRRPNTSFCFLDIRSPGLGDTAMYLCATSIRGSGQETQYFGPGTRLLVL.

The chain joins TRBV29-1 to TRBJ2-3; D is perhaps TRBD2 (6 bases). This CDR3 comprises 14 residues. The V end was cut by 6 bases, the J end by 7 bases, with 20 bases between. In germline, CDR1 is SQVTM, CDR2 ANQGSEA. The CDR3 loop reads CSVAGPRGGNTQYF. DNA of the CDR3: TGCAGCGTAGCCGGCCCCCGGGGCGGGAATACGCAGTATTTT.

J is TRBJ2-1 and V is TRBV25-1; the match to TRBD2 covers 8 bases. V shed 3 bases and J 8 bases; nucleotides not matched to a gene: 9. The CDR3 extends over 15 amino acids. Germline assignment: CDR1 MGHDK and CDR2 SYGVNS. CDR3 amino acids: CASSEGAGRADEQFF. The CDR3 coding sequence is TGTGCCAGCAGTGAGGGGGCCGGGAGGGCCGATGAGCAGTTCTTC. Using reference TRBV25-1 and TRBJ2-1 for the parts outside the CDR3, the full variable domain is EADIYQTPRYLVIGTGKKITLECSQTMGHDKMYWYQQDPGMELHLIHYSYGVNSTEKGDLSSESTVSRIRTEHFPLTLESARPSHTSQYLCASSEGAGRADEQFFGPGTRLTVL.

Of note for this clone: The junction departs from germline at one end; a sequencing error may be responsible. The chain's CDR3 is CAGSEGPALAWQFF. The CDR3 coding sequence is TGTGCCGGCAGTGAAGGTCCCGCCCTAGCTTGGCAGTTCTTC. V and J are TRBV6-1 and TRBJ2-1; D is perhaps TRBD2 (5 bases). The CDR3 covers 14 residues. CDR1 and CDR2 (germline): MNHNS, SASEGT.

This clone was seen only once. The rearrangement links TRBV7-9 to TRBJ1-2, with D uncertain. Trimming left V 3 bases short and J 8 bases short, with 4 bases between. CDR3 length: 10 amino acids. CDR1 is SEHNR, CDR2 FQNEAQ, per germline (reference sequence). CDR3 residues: CASSFPGYTF. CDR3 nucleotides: TGTGCCAGCAGCTTTCCCGGCTACACCTTC.

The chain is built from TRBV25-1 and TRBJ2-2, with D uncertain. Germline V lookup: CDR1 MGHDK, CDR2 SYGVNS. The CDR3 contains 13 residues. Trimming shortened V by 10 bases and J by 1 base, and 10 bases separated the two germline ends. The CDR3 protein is CATPGQNTGELFF. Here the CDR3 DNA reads TGTGCCACCCCAGGTCAGAACACCGGGGAGCTGTTTTTT.

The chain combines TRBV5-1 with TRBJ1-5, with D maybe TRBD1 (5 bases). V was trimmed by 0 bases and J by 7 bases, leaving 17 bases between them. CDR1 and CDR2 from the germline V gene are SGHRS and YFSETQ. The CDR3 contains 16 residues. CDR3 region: CASSLGERGAAQPQHF. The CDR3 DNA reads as TGCGCCAGCAGCTTGGGAGAGAGGGGAGCAGCCCAGCCCCAGCATTTT.

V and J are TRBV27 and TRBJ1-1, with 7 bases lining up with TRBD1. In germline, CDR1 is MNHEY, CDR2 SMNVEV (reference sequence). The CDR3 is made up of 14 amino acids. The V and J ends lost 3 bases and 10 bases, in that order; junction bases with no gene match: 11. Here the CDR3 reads CASSLGTAGRIAFF. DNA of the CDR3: TGTGCCAGCAGTTTGGGGACAGCAGGGCGGATAGCTTTCTTT.